The clone carrying this T cell receptor beta chain has only a few counts. This sample stems from a study of blood T cell repertoires in COVID-19. The J segment lost 2 bases and the V segment lost 1 base, leaving 4 bases of the junction unmatched. From germline, CDR1 is SGHRS and CDR2 YFSETQ. This CDR3 has 15 amino acids. Clones were read by immunoSEQ multiplex PCR, and TCRdb kept only the in-frame ones, dropping some. Of 210,000 or so clones in the sample, roughly 85% are singletons; the top ten hold around 4.6%. The specimen was PBMCs or T cells enriched from blood (not recorded which). The chain uses TRBV5-1 and TRBJ2-3; 7 nucleotides match TRBD1. This clonotype was sampled from a woman between 45 and 65 years old who had been exposed to COVID-19. As DNA, the CDR3 is TGCGCCAGCAGCTTGAAGGGACAGAACACAGATACGCAGTATTTT. As protein: CASSLKGQNTDTQYF.